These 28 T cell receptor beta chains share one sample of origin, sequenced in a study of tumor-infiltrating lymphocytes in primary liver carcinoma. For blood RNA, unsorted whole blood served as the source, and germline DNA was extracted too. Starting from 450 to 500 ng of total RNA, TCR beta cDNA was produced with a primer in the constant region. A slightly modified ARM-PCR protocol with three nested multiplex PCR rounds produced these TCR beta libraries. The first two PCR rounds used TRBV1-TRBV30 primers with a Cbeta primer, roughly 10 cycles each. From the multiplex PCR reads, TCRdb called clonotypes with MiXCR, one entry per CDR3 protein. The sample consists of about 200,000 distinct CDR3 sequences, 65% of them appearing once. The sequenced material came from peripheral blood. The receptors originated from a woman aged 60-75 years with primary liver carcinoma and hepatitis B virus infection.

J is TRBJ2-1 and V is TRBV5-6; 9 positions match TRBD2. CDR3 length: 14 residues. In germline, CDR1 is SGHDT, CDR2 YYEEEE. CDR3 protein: CARRREGRVNEQFF. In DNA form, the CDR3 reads TGTGCTAGACGGCGGGAGGGCCGAGTCAATGAGCAGTTCTTC. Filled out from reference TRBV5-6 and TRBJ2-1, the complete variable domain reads DAGVTQSPTHLIKTRGQQVTLRCSPKSGHDTVSWYQQALGQGPQFIFQYYEEEERQRGNFPDRFSGHQFPNYSSELNVNALLLGDSALYLCARRREGRVNEQFFGPGTRLTVL.

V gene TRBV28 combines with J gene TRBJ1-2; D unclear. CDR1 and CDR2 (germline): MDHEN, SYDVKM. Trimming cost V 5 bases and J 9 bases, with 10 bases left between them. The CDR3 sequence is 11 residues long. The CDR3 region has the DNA TGTGCCAGCAGTCTCTTGATGAGCTACACCTTC. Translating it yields CASSLLMSYTF.

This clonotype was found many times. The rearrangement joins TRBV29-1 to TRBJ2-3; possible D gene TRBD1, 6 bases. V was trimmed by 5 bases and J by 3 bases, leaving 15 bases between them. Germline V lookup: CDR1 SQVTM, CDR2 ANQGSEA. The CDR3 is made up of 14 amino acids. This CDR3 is CSVFGTPSTDTQYF. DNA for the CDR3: TGCAGCGTTTTCGGGACACCTTCGACAGATACGCAGTATTTT.

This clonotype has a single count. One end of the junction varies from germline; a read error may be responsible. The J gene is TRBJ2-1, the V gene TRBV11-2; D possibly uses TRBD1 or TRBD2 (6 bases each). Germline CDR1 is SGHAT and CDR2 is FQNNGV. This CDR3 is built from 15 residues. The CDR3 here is CASTLGEGGAHEQFF. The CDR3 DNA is TGTGCCAGCACCTTAGGTGAGGGGGGCGCCCATGAGCAGTTCTTC.

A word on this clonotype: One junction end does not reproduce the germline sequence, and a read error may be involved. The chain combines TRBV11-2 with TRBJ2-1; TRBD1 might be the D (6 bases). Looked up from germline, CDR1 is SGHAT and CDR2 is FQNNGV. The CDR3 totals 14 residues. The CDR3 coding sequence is TGTGCCAACAGCTTACGGGGTACAGGGAATGAGCAGTTCTTC. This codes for CANSLRGTGNEQFF.

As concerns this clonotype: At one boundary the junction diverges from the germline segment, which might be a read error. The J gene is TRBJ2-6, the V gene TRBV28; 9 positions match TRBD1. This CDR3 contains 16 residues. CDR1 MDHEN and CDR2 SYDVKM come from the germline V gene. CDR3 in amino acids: CASSRQGGSGTNVLTF. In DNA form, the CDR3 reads TGCGCCAGCAGTCGACAGGGGGGGTCTGGGACCAACGTCCTGACTTTC.

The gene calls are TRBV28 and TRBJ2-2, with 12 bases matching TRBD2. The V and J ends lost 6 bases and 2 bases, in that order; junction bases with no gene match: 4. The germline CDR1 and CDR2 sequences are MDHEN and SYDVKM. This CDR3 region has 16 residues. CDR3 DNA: TGTGCCAGCAGCCCTAGCGGGAGGGATAACACCGGGGAGCTGTTTTTT. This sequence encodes CASSPSGRDNTGELFF. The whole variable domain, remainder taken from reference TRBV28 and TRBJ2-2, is DVKVTQSSRYLVKRTGEKVFLECVQDMDHENMFWYRQDPGLGLRLIYFSYDVKMKEKGDIPEGYSVSREKKERFSLILESASTNQTSMYLCASSPSGRDNTGELFFGEGSRLTVL.

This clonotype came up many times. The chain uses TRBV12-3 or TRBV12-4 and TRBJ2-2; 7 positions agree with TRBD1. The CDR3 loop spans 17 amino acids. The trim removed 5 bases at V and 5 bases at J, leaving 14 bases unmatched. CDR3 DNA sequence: TGTGCCAGCAGTCCACTTCCCGTGGACAGGAAAACCGGGGAGCTGTTTTTT. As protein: CASSPLPVDRKTGELFF.

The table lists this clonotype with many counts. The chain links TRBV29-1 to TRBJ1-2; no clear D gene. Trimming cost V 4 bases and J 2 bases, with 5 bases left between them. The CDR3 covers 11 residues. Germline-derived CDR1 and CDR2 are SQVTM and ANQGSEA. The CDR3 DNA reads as TGCAGCGTTGTGCAGAACTATGGCTACACCTTC. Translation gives CSVVQNYGYTF.

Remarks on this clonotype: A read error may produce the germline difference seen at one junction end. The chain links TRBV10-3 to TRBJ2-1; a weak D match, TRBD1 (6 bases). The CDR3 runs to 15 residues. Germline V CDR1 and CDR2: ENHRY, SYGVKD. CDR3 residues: CVISESNRESNEQFF. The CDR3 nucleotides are TGTGTCATCAGTGAGTCGAACAGGGAATCCAATGAGCAGTTCTTC.

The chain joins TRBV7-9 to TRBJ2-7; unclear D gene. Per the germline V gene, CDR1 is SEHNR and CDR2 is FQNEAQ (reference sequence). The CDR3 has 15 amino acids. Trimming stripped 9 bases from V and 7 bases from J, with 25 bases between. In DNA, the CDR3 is TGTGCCAGGAGCATGGCCGGGTCAAGCCTCCTAGAGCAGTACTTC. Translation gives CARSMAGSSLLEQYF. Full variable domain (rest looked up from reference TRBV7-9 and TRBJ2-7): DTGVSQNPRHKITKRGQNVTFRCDPISEHNRLYWYRQTLGQGPEFLTYFQNEAQLEKSRLLSDRFSAERPKGSFSTLEIQRTEQGDSAMYLCARSMAGSSLLEQYFGPGTRLTVT.

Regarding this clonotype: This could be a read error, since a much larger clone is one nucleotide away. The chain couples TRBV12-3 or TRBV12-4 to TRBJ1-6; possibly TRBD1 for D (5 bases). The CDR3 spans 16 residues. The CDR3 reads CANSLMDRGGNSPLHF. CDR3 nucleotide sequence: TGTGCCAACAGTTTAATGGATCGGGGGGGGAATTCACCCCTCCACTTT.

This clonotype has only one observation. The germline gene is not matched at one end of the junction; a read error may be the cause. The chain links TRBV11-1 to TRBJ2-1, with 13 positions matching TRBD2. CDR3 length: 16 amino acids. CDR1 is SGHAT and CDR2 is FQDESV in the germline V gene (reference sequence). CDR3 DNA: TGTGCCAGCAGGCAAACTAGCGGGAGGGTAGTCAATGGGCAGTTCTTC. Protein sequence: CASRQTSGRVVNGQFF.

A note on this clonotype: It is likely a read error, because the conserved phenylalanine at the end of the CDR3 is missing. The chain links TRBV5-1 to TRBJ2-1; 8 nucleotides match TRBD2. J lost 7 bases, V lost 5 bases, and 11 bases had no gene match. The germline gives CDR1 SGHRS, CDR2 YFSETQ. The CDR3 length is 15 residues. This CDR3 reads CASRVLAGGENEQFL. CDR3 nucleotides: TGCGCCAGCAGGGTTCTCGCGGGAGGAGAAAATGAGCAGTTCTTA.

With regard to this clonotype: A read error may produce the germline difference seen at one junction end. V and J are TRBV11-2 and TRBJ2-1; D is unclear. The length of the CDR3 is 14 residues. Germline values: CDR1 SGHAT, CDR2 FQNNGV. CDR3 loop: CVSSFSSLHNEQFF. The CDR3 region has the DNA TGTGTCAGCAGTTTCTCAAGTCTTCACAATGAGCAGTTCTTC.

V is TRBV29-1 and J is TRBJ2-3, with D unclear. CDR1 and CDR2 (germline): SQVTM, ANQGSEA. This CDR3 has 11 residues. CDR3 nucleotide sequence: TGCAACGCCGAGAGTGGAGATACGCAGTATTTT. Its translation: CNAESGDTQYF.

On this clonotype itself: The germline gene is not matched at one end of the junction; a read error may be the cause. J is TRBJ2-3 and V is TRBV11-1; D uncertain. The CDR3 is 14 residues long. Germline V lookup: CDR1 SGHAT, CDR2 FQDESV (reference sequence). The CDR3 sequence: CASSLASTTYTQYF. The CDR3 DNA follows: TGTGCCAGCAGCTTAGCATCCACCACATATACGCAGTATTTT.

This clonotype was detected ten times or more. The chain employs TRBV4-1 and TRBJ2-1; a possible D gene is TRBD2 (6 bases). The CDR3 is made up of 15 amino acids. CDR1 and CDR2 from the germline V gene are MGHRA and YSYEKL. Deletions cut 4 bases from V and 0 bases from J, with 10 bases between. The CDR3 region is CASSPDGSSYNEQFF. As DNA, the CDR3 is TGCGCCAGCAGCCCGGACGGGAGCTCCTACAATGAGCAGTTCTTC.

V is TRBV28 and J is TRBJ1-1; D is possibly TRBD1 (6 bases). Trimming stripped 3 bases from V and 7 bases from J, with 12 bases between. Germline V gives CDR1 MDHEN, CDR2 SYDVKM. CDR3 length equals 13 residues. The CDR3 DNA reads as TGTGCCAGCAGTTTGGTGGGGGCGGTTGAAGCTTTCTTT. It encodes CASSLVGAVEAFF.

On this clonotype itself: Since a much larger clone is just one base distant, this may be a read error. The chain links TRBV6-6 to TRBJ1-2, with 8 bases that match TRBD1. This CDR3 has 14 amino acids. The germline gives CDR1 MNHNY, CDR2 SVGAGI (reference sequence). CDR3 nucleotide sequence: TGTGCCAGCAGTTACCGGGGGACAGGCTATGGCTACGCCTTC. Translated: CASSYRGTGYGYAF.

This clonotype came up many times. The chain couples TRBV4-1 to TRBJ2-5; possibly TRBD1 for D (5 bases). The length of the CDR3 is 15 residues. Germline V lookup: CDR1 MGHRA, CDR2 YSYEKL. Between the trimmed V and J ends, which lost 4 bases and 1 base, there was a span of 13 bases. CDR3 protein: CASSRRIQGQETQYF. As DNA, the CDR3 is TGCGCCAGCAGCCGTAGAATCCAGGGCCAAGAGACCCAGTACTTC.

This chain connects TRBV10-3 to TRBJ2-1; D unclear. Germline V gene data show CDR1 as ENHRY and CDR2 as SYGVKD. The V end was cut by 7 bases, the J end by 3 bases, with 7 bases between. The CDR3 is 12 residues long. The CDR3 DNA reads TGTGCCATCAAGGGCAGCTACAATGAGCAGTTCTTC. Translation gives CAIKGSYNEQFF.

CDR3 in amino acids: CASIYTSGMNTGELFF. DNA for the CDR3: TGTGCCAGCATCTACACGAGCGGGATGAACACCGGGGAGCTGTTTTTT. The chain uses TRBV11-2 and TRBJ2-2; 7 nucleotides match TRBD2. The CDR3 runs to 16 residues. Germline V lookup: CDR1 SGHAT, CDR2 FQNNGV. V dropped 7 bases and J dropped 1; count of bases not matched to a gene: 9. The full variable domain, completed using reference TRBV11-2 and TRBJ2-2, is EAGVAQSPRYKIIEKRQSVAFWCNPISGHATLYWYQQILGQGPKLLIQFQNNGVVDDSQLPKDRFSAERLKGVDSTLKIQPAKLEDSAVYLCASIYTSGMNTGELFFGEGSRLTVL.

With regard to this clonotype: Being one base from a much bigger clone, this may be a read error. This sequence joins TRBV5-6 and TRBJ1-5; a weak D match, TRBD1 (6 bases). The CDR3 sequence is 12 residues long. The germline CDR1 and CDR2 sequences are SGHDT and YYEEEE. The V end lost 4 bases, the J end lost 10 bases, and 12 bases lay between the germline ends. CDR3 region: CASSTGGAPQHF. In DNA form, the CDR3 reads TGTGCCAGCAGCACTGGGGGGGCCCCCCAGCATTTT.

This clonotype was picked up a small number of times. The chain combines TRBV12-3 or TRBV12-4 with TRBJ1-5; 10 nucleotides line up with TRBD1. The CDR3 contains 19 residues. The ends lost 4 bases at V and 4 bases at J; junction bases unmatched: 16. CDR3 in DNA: TGTGCCAGCAGTTCCGACCCCCGCAGGACAGGGGGAGAGAATCAGCCCCAGCATTTT. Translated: CASSSDPRRTGGENQPQHF.

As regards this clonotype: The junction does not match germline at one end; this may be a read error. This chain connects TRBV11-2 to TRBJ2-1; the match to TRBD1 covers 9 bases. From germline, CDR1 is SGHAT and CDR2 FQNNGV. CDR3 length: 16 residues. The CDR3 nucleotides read TGTGCCAGCAACTATACGACAGGGGGTTCCTACGATGAGCAGTTCTTC. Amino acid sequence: CASNYTTGGSYDEQFF.

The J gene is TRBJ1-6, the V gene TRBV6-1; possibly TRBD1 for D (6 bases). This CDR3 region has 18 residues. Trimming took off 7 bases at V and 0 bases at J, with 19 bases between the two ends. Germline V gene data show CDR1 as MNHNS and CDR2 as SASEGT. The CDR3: CASTGTRPPSSYNSPLHF. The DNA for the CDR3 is TGTGCCAGCACAGGGACACGGCCCCCTAGCTCCTATAATTCACCCCTCCACTTT.

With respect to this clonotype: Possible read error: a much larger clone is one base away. The CDR3 is CARWSDTFTGELFF. CDR3 DNA: TGTGCCAGGTGGTCGGACACCTTTACCGGGGAGCTGTTTTTT. The chain has TRBV6-5 and TRBJ2-2, with D perhaps matching TRBD1 (5 bases). Looked up from germline, CDR1 is MNHEY and CDR2 is SVGAGI. Trimming left V 9 bases short and J 5 bases short, with 16 bases between. This CDR3 is built from 14 residues.